This T cell receptor (beta chain) comes out of a study of T cell changes during pregnancy in multiple sclerosis. Clones were sequenced by immunoSEQ multiplex PCR, and TCRdb holds only the in-frame ones, with some missing. Seen here are around 70,000 clones, approximately 90% observed once, and the top ten hold 1.4%. CDR1 is MDHEN and CDR2 is SYDVKM in the germline V gene. The ends were cut back, 8 bases at V and 3 bases at J, with 16 bases in the middle. The CDR3 is made up of 14 amino acids. The chain has TRBV28 and TRBJ1-2; TRBD1 is a possible D gene (6 bases). This receptor was taken from a female donor with multiple sclerosis, enrolled in a pregnancy study. The source material was peripheral blood, sampled in the third trimester of pregnancy. The CDR3 DNA follows: TGTGCCAGCTCGGACCGTAACAGGGACTATGGCTACACCTTC. This codes for CASSDRNRDYGYTF.